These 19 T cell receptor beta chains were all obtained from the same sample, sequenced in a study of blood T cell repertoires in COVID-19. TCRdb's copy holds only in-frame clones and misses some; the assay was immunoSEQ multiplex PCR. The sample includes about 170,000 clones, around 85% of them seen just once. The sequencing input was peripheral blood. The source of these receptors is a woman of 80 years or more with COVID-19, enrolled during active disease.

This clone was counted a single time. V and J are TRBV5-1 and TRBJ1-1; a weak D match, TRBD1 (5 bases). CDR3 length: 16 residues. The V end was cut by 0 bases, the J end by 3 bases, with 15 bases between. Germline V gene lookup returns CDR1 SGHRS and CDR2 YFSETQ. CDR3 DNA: TGCGCCAGCAGCTTGGGGCCAAGGGGCCTGCACACTGAAGCTTTCTTT. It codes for CASSLGPRGLHTEAFF.

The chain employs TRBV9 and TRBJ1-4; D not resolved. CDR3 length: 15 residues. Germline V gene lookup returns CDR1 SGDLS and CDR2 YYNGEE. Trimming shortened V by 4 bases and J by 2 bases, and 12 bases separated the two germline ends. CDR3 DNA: TGTGCCAGCAGCAACACGGGGTTTACTAATGAAAAACTGTTTTTT. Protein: CASSNTGFTNEKLFF. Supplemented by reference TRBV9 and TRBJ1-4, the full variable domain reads DSGVTQTPKHLITATGQRVTLRCSPRSGDLSVYWYQQSLDQGLQFLIQYYNGEERAKGNILERFSAQQFPDLHSELNLSSLELGDSALYFCASSNTGFTNEKLFFGSGTQLSVL.

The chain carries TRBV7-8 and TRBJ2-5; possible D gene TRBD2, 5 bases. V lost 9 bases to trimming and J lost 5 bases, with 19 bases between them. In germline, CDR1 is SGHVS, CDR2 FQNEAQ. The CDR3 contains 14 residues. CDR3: CASSGMRRGETQYF. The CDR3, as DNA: TGTGCCAGTTCGGGTATGAGGCGAGGGGAGACCCAGTACTTC.

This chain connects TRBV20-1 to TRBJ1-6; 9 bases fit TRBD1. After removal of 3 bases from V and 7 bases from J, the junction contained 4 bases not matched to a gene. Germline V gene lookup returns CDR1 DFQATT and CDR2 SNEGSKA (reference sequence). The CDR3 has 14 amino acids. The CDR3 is CSASLGTGNSPLHF. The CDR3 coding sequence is TGCAGTGCTAGTCTAGGGACAGGGAATTCACCCCTCCACTTT.

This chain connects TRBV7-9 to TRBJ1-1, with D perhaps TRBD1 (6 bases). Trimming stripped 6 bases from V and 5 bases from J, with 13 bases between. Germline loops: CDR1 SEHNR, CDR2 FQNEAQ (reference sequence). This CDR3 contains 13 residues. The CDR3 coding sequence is TGTGCCAGCAGTCAGGGGCCGGGGACTGAAGCTTTCTTT. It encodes CASSQGPGTEAFF.

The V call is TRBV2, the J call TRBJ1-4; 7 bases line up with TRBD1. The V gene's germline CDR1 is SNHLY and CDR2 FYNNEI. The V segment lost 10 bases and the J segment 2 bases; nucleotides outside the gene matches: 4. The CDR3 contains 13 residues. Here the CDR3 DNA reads TGTGCCATGAGGGGGCAGACTAATGAAAAACTGTTTTTT. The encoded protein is CAMRGQTNEKLFF. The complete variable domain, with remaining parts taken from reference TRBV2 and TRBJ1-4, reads EPEVTQTPSHQVTQMGQEVILRCVPISNHLYFYWYRQILGQKVEFLVSFYNNEISEKSEIFDDQFSVERPDGSNFTLKIRSTKLEDSAMYFCAMRGQTNEKLFFGSGTQLSVL.

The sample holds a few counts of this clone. This CDR3 reads CASSTVEDYGYTF. Written as DNA, the CDR3 is TGTGCCAGCAGTACTGTGGAGGACTATGGCTACACCTTC. The rearrangement joins TRBV2 to TRBJ1-2; the D is unclear. The length of the CDR3 is 13 residues. V lost 5 bases to trimming and J lost 3 bases, with 10 bases between them. From germline, CDR1 is SNHLY and CDR2 FYNNEI.

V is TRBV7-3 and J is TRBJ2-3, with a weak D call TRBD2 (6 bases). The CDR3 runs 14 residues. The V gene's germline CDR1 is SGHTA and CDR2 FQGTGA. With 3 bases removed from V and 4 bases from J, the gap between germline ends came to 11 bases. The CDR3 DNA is TGTGCCAGCAGCTTGGGACTCTCCCCAGATACGCAGTATTTT. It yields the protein CASSLGLSPDTQYF.

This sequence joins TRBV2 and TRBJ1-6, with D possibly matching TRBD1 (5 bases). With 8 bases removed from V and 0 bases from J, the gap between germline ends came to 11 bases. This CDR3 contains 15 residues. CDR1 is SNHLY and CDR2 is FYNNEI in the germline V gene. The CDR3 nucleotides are TGTGCCAGCGAGAGACAGAGCTCCTATAATTCACCCCTCCACTTT. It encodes CASERQSSYNSPLHF.

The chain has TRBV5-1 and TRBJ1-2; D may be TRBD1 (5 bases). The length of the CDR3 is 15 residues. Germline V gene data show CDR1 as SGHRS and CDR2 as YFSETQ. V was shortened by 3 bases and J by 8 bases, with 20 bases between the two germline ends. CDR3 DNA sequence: TGCGCCAGCAGCTCCCAGACAGAGGGGAGCGGGGGCTACACCTTC. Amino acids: CASSSQTEGSGGYTF.

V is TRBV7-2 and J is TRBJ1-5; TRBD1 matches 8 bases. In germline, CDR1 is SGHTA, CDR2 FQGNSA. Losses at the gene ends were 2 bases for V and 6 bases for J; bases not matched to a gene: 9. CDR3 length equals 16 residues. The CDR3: CASSLRPGRGLQPQHF. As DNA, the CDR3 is TGTGCCAGCAGCTTACGACCAGGCAGGGGGCTTCAGCCCCAGCATTTT. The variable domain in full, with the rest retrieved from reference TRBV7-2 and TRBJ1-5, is GAGVSQSPSNKVTEKGKDVELRCDPISGHTALYWYRQSLGQGLEFLIYFQGNSAPDKSGLPSDRFSAERTGGSVSTLTIQRTQQEDSAVYLCASSLRPGRGLQPQHFGDGTRLSIL.

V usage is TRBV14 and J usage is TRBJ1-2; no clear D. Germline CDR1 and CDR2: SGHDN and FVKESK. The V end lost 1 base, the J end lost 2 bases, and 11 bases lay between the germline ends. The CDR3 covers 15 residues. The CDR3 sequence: CASSQGVWANYGYTF. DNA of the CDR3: TGTGCCAGCAGCCAAGGAGTCTGGGCCAACTATGGCTACACCTTC. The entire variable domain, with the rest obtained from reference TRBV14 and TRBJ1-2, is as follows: EAGVTQFPSHSVIEKGQTVTLRCDPISGHDNLYWYRRVMGKEIKFLLHFVKESKQDESGMPNNRFLAERTGGTYSTLKVQPAELEDSGVYFCASSQGVWANYGYTFGSGTRLTVV.

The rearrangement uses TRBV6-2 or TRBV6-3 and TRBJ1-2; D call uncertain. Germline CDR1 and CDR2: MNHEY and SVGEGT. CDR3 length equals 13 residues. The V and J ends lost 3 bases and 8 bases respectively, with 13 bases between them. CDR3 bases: TGTGCCAGCAGTTATAGGAGTGGTGTCGGCTACACCTTC. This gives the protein CASSYRSGVGYTF.

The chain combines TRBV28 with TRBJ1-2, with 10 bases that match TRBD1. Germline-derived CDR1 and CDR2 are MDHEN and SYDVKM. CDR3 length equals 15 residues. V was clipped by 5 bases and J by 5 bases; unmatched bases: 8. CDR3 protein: CASSALGQGVYGYTF. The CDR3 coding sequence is TGTGCCAGCAGTGCTCTAGGACAGGGGGTATATGGCTACACCTTC.

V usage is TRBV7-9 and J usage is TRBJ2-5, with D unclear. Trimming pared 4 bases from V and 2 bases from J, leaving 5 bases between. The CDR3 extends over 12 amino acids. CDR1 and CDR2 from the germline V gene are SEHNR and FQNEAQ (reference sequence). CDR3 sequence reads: CASSSGQETQYF. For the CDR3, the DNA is TGTGCCAGCAGCTCAGGACAAGAGACCCAGTACTTC.

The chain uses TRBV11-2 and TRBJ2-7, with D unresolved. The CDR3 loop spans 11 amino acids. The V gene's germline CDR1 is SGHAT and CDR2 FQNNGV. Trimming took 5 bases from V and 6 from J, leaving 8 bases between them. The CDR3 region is CASSLKSEQYF. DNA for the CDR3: TGTGCCAGCAGCCTAAAGAGCGAGCAGTACTTC.

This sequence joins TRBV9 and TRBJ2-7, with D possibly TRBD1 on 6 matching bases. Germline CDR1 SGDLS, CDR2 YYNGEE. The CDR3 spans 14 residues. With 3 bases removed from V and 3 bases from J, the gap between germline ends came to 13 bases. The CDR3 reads CASSAGQGHYEQYF. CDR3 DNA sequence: TGTGCCAGCAGCGCGGGTCAGGGACACTACGAGCAGTACTTC.

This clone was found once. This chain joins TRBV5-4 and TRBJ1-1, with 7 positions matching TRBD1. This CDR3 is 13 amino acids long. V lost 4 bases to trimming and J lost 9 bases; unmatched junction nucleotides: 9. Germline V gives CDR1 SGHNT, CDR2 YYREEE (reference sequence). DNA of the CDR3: TGTGCCAGCAGCGGACCGGGACAGTCGAAAGCTTTCTTT. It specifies CASSGPGQSKAFF.

The CDR3 nucleotides read TGTGCCAGCAGTGAAGCCGGCGGGGGGGCCGGGGATACGCAGTATTTT. It is translated as CASSEAGGGAGDTQYF. This sequence joins TRBV2 and TRBJ2-3, with 9 positions matching TRBD2. The ends lost 0 bases at V and 6 bases at J; junction bases unmatched: 7. This CDR3 has 16 residues. Germline V gives CDR1 SNHLY, CDR2 FYNNEI.